One T cell receptor (beta chain) is described in this entry. Its antigen is not identified. With the ViraFEST assay, the study expanded antigen-specific CD4+ T cells using viral peptide pools, then sequenced them. At the end of around 11 days of culture, CD4+ T cells were isolated. The cohort was immunized with two doses of either the BNT162b2 or mRNA-1273 vaccine. At days 3 and 7, half of the medium was exchanged for IL-2 medium. The data stem from a study of vaccination effects on CD4 cells after COVID-19. Study conclusions and caveats: Limitations: small convalescent group and missing early post-infection timepoints. Healthy vaccine recipients' vaccine-induced clones were almost all SARS-CoV-2 mono-reactive.

Clones were sequenced by immunoSEQ multiplex PCR, and TCRdb holds only the in-frame ones, with some missing. The table has about 28,000 clones, about 67% seen once. V was cut by 4 bases and J by 2 bases, with 6 bases left in between. Germline assignment: CDR1 SQVTM and CDR2 ANQGSEA. The CDR3 has 13 residues. V is TRBV29-1 and J is TRBJ1-6; unclear D gene. The sequenced sample was CD4+ T cells from PBMCs cultured with HCoV-NL63 spike peptides, obtained after COVID-19 vaccination. This sequence was found in a human donor who received a COVID-19 vaccine. CDR3 amino acids: CSVGSTYNSPLHF. The CDR3, as DNA: TGCAGCGTTGGCAGTACCTATAATTCACCCCTCCACTTT.